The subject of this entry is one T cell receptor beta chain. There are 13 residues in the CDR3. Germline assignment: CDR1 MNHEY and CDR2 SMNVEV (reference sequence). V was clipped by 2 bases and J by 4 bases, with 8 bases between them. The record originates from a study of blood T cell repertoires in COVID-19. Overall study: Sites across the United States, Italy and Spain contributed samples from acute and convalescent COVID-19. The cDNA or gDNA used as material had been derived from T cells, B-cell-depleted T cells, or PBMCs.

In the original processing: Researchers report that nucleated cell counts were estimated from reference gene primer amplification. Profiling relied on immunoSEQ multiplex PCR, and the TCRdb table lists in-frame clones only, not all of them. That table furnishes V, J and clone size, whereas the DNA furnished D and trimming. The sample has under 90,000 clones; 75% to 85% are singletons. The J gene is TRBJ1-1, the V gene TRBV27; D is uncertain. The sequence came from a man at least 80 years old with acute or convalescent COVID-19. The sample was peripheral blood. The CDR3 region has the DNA TGTGCCAGCAGTTTAAGAGGGAGCACTGAAGCTTTCTTT. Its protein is CASSLRGSTEAFF.